This T cell receptor beta chain was captured in a study of Graves' ophthalmopathy and Graves' hyperthyroidism. Amplified TCR beta CDR3 regions were obtained using RNA transcripts as template. The workflow started with a first-round RT-PCR run with HTBI primers and then moved on to a second-round multiplex PCR. TCRdb itself ran the multiplex PCR reads through MiXCR, one entry per CDR3 protein. Here the sample spans more than 1,000,000 distinct CDR3 sequences, around a third being singletons. CDR1 is SQVTM, CDR2 ANQGSEA, per germline. The CDR3 has 13 residues. V gene TRBV29-1 combines with J gene TRBJ2-5; D may be TRBD2 (5 bases). Near its end, the DNA agrees better with TRBJ2-1, so the J call may be wrong. The sample consisted of peripheral blood or thyroid tissue (not recorded which). This receptor was identified in an adult man with Graves' hyperthyroidism. The DNA of the CDR3 is TGCAGCGTTGAACGGGATAAGAAATCTGTGCAGTTCTTC. Translation: CSVERDKKSVQFF.